This TCR beta chain appears in the sequencing data of a study of blood T cells in healthy people across ages. Overall study context: The template switching approach captured approximately one barcoded beta molecule for every two T cells.

General observations from the study: Using unsorted PBMCs precluded a conclusive naive versus antigen-experienced comparison.

Trimming left V 4 bases short and J 2 bases short, with 12 bases between. Germline V lookup: CDR1 LGHNA, CDR2 YNFKEQ. This CDR3 region has 14 residues. Note on this clonotype: The target antigen is unknown.

Healthy Caucasians from Russia aged about 6 to 90 served as donors. A second PCR of roughly 7 to 11 cycles used a sample-barcoded 5' primer and a J-beta primer mix. The yield of each sample was at least 2.5 million CDR3-containing paired-end reads. TCRdb ran MiXCR on the 5' RACE reads and lists one entry per CDR3 protein. Of around 650,000 distinct CDR3 sequences in the sample, over 40% were seen once. The material sequenced was blood. V gene TRBV4-2 combines with J gene TRBJ2-7; D is undetermined. This receptor was taken from an elderly man in good health. The CDR3 DNA reads as TGTGCCAGCAGCCCTCGGGTCACCACCTACGAGCAGTACTTC. This codes for CASSPRVTTYEQYF.